The clone carrying this T cell receptor beta chain was seen just once. This beta chain is a stray read from a library made for alpha chains; its abundance is not meaningful. From germline, CDR1 is SGDLS and CDR2 YYNGEE. The CDR3 spans 13 residues. V was trimmed by 2 bases and J by 3 bases, leaving 8 bases between them. TCRdb re-called the RT-PCR reads through MiXCR, storing one row per CDR3 protein. The top ten hold roughly 7.7% of the sample, which has thousands of distinct CDR3 sequences, roughly 92% seen once. The sequence was obtained from a female donor in good health, serving as a healthy control. The chain is built from TRBV9 and TRBJ2-5; D gene uncertain. Sequencing input: memory CD4+ T cells from blood. The CDR3 region is CASSVRNEETQYF. DNA of the CDR3: TGTGCCAGCAGCGTCCGCAATGAAGAGACCCAGTACTTC.